These T cell receptor beta chains were read from a single sample in a study of response to subunit inactivated influenza vaccine. TCRdb called the RT-PCR reads again in MiXCR, with one record for every CDR3 protein. Of roughly 700,000 distinct CDR3 sequences listed, 11% to 15% are singletons. Specimen: PBMCs from blood, collected approximately 15 days before vaccination. Receptor source: a man aged 50-60 years who received an inactivated influenza vaccine. CDR3s include the opening cysteine and the closing phenylalanine or tryptophan. A D gene is named only where the DNA matches it firmly. The size of a clone is reported for some rows only, either as once, few or many, or as a class for expanded clones.

j_call: TRBJ2-7; d_call: NA; cdr3_length: 15; v_call: TRBV7-9; clone_size: many; cdr3_nt: TGTGCCAGCAGCTTAGGTTTGTCTAGCCGCCACGAGCAGTACTTC; cdr3_aa: CASSLGLSSRHEQYF
j_call: TRBJ1-3; d_call: TRBD1; cdr3_length: 15; v_call: TRBV7-2; clone_size: few; cdr3_nt: TGTGCCAGCAGCTCCGACAGGGGGCAAGGAAACACCATATATTTT; cdr3_aa: CASSSDRGQGNTIYF
j_call: TRBJ2-5; d_call: TRBD2; cdr3_length: 17; v_call: TRBV5-1; clone_size: NA; cdr3_nt: TGCGCCAGCAGCTTGGAAAGTACGGCGGGGGGCCAAGAGACCCAGTACTTC; cdr3_aa: CASSLESTAGGQETQYF
j_call: TRBJ2-5; d_call: TRBD2; cdr3_length: 16; v_call: TRBV11-2; clone_size: NA; cdr3_nt: TGTGCCAGCAGCTTAGATCTTAGCGGGAGCGGAGAGACCCAGTACTTC; cdr3_aa: CASSLDLSGSGETQYF
j_call: TRBJ2-5; d_call: TRBD2; cdr3_length: 14; v_call: TRBV28; clone_size: NA; cdr3_nt: TGTGCCAGCAAGAGCGGGGGACTATCAGAGACCCAGTACTTC; cdr3_aa: CASKSGGLSETQYF
j_call: TRBJ2-4; d_call: NA; cdr3_length: 15; v_call: TRBV28; clone_size: NA; cdr3_nt: TGTGCCAGCAGTTTCGGAGGCGGCGCCAAAAACATTCAGTACTTC; cdr3_aa: CASSFGGGAKNIQYF
j_call: TRBJ2-1; d_call: TRBD1; cdr3_length: 15; v_call: TRBV29-1; clone_size: NA; cdr3_nt: TGCAGCGTTGAAGTAGACAGGGGGTCCTACAATGAGCAGTTCTTC; cdr3_aa: CSVEVDRGSYNEQFF
j_call: TRBJ2-5; d_call: TRBD1; cdr3_length: 15; v_call: TRBV2; clone_size: few; cdr3_nt: TGTGCCAGCAGGGCGGACAGGACGGAGTTAGGGACCCAGTACTTC; cdr3_aa: CASRADRTELGTQYF
j_call: TRBJ2-1; d_call: TRBD2; cdr3_length: 16; v_call: TRBV9; clone_size: NA; cdr3_nt: TGTGCCAGCAGCGGGACCGGGACTAGCTCCTACAATGAGCAGTTCTTC; cdr3_aa: CASSGTGTSSYNEQFF
j_call: TRBJ1-2; d_call: NA; cdr3_length: 14; v_call: TRBV6-1; clone_size: many; cdr3_nt: TGTGCAACGATTATTCCGGGGGGGCGTGGTGGCTACACCTTC; cdr3_aa: CATIIPGGRGGYTF
j_call: TRBJ1-1; d_call: TRBD1; cdr3_length: 15; v_call: TRBV2; clone_size: few; cdr3_nt: TGTGCCAGCAGCCCCGGACAGGGAACGGGGACTGAAGCTTTCTTT; cdr3_aa: CASSPGQGTGTEAFF
j_call: TRBJ2-4; d_call: NA; cdr3_length: 14; v_call: TRBV6-2/TRBV6-3; clone_size: few; cdr3_nt: TGTGCCAGCAGTTACTTTCTAGCCAAAAACATTCAGTACTTC; cdr3_aa: CASSYFLAKNIQYF
j_call: TRBJ2-1; d_call: NA; cdr3_length: 14; v_call: TRBV10-3; clone_size: NA; cdr3_nt: TGTGCCATCAGTGAAATTCGGGCTGACAATGAGCAGTTCTTC; cdr3_aa: CAISEIRADNEQFF
j_call: TRBJ2-7; d_call: NA; cdr3_length: 14; v_call: TRBV9; clone_size: few; cdr3_nt: TGTGCCAGCAGCGTATCAGCGACTACCTACGAGCAGTACTTC; cdr3_aa: CASSVSATTYEQYF
j_call: TRBJ1-5; d_call: NA; cdr3_length: 15; v_call: TRBV20-1; clone_size: NA; cdr3_nt: TGCAGTGCTAAAAGACTCGTGTCTATAGGTCAGCCCCAGCATTTT; cdr3_aa: CSAKRLVSIGQPQHF
j_call: TRBJ2-7; d_call: TRBD2; cdr3_length: 12; v_call: TRBV20-1; clone_size: few; cdr3_nt: TGCAGTGCGGGAGGGGCTTCCTACGAGCAGTACTTC; cdr3_aa: CSAGGASYEQYF
j_call: TRBJ2-7; d_call: TRBD2; cdr3_length: 14; v_call: TRBV19; clone_size: few; cdr3_nt: TGTGCCAGTAGCAGACTAGCGGGCCCCTACGAGCAGTACTTC; cdr3_aa: CASSRLAGPYEQYF
j_call: TRBJ1-1; d_call: TRBD1; cdr3_length: 12; v_call: TRBV27; clone_size: few; cdr3_nt: TGTGCCAGCAGTTTATACAGGGGGCAAGCTTTCTTT; cdr3_aa: CASSLYRGQAFF
j_call: TRBJ2-5; d_call: NA; cdr3_length: 13; v_call: TRBV4-2; clone_size: many; cdr3_nt: TGTGCCAGCAGCCAAGATCTATTAGAGACCCAGTACTTC; cdr3_aa: CASSQDLLETQYF
j_call: TRBJ1-2; d_call: NA; cdr3_length: 16; v_call: TRBV6-5; clone_size: many; cdr3_nt: TGTGCCAGCAGTTACGACTTCCAGGGTTGGGACTATGGCTACACCTTC; cdr3_aa: CASSYDFQGWDYGYTF
j_call: TRBJ2-5; d_call: TRBD1; cdr3_length: 14; v_call: TRBV14; clone_size: many; cdr3_nt: TGTGCCAGCAGCTTACGGACAGGCCAAGAGACCCAGTACTTC; cdr3_aa: CASSLRTGQETQYF
j_call: TRBJ2-1; d_call: TRBD1; cdr3_length: 14; v_call: TRBV12-3/TRBV12-4; clone_size: few; cdr3_nt: TGTGCCACCAGACCGGGACAGGGGTTCAATGAGCAGTTCTTC; cdr3_aa: CATRPGQGFNEQFF
j_call: TRBJ2-7; d_call: NA; cdr3_length: 15; v_call: TRBV7-9; clone_size: few; cdr3_nt: TGTGCCAGCAGCTTGGAGGGAGGTAGGGGCCACGAGCAGTACTTC; cdr3_aa: CASSLEGGRGHEQYF
j_call: TRBJ1-6; d_call: NA; cdr3_length: 16; v_call: TRBV5-1; clone_size: few; cdr3_nt: TGCGCCAGCAGCTTGGGACCGAGCTCCTATAATTCACCCCTCCACTTT; cdr3_aa: CASSLGPSSYNSPLHF
j_call: TRBJ2-3; d_call: NA; cdr3_length: 22; v_call: TRBV5-4; clone_size: NA; cdr3_nt: TGTGCCAGCAGCTTGGGCTTAGGGGCGCACTCTCCCTCGGCGGGCCGTTCAGATACGCAGTATTTT; cdr3_aa: CASSLGLGAHSPSAGRSDTQYF
j_call: TRBJ2-7; d_call: NA; cdr3_length: 15; v_call: TRBV2; clone_size: NA; cdr3_nt: TGTGCCAGCAGCCCCGGACTAACTTTGACGTACGAGCAGTACTTC; cdr3_aa: CASSPGLTLTYEQYF
j_call: TRBJ2-7; d_call: NA; cdr3_length: 16; v_call: TRBV27; clone_size: few; cdr3_nt: TGTGCCAGCAGTTTATCAGAGACAGGAGTACCCTACGAGCAGTACTTC; cdr3_aa: CASSLSETGVPYEQYF
j_call: TRBJ2-7; d_call: TRBD1; cdr3_length: 14; v_call: TRBV28; clone_size: NA; cdr3_nt: TGTGCCAGCAGTTCGGGACAGGGTATCTACGAGCAGTACTTC; cdr3_aa: CASSSGQGIYEQYF
j_call: TRBJ2-2; d_call: NA; cdr3_length: 14; v_call: TRBV20-1; clone_size: few; cdr3_nt: TGCAGTGCTAGAAAAAACAGGGACACCGGGGAGCTGTTTTTT; cdr3_aa: CSARKNRDTGELFF
j_call: TRBJ2-1; d_call: NA; cdr3_length: 13; v_call: TRBV4-3; clone_size: NA; cdr3_nt: TGCGCCAGCAGCCTACGGAGAATGGATGAGCAGTTCTTC; cdr3_aa: CASSLRRMDEQFF
j_call: TRBJ2-2; d_call: NA; cdr3_length: 16; v_call: TRBV7-9; clone_size: many; cdr3_nt: TGTGCCAGCAGCTTACCGGCGGACCCGAACACCGGGGAGCTGTTTTTT; cdr3_aa: CASSLPADPNTGELFF
j_call: TRBJ2-3; d_call: TRBD2; cdr3_length: 14; v_call: TRBV6-2/TRBV6-3; clone_size: NA; cdr3_nt: TGTGCCAGCAGGGGACTACTCGACACAGATACGCAGTATTTT; cdr3_aa: CASRGLLDTDTQYF
j_call: TRBJ2-2; d_call: TRBD2; cdr3_length: 15; v_call: TRBV12-3/TRBV12-4; clone_size: many; cdr3_nt: TGTGCCAGCAGTCCTCGACTAGCGGGGACCGGGGAGCTGTTTTTT; cdr3_aa: CASSPRLAGTGELFF
j_call: TRBJ2-3; d_call: NA; cdr3_length: 11; v_call: TRBV30; clone_size: NA; cdr3_nt: TGTGCCTGGAGTACCGTGAATGCGCAGTATTTT; cdr3_aa: CAWSTVNAQYF
j_call: TRBJ1-1; d_call: NA; cdr3_length: 15; v_call: TRBV12-3/TRBV12-4; clone_size: NA; cdr3_nt: TGTGCCAGCAGTTTAGCGAGGACCCCGGGGGCTGAAGCTTTCTTT; cdr3_aa: CASSLARTPGAEAFF
j_call: TRBJ2-1; d_call: NA; cdr3_length: 16; v_call: TRBV20-1; clone_size: few; cdr3_nt: TGCAGTGCTAGAGATCCGTTACGGGGCATAACCAATGAGCAGTTCTTC; cdr3_aa: CSARDPLRGITNEQFF
j_call: TRBJ1-2; d_call: TRBD1; cdr3_length: 15; v_call: TRBV4-3; clone_size: NA; cdr3_nt: TGCGCCAGCAGCCACTCGGACAGGGATAGCTATGGCTACACCTTC; cdr3_aa: CASSHSDRDSYGYTF
j_call: TRBJ1-6; d_call: TRBD1; cdr3_length: 14; v_call: TRBV7-2; clone_size: NA; cdr3_nt: TGTGCCAGCAGGAGGGACAGGGGAGATTCACCCCTCCACTTT; cdr3_aa: CASRRDRGDSPLHF
j_call: TRBJ1-4; d_call: TRBD1; cdr3_length: 14; v_call: TRBV20-1; clone_size: few; cdr3_nt: TGCAGTGCTAGAGGGACAGGGAGGGGAGAAAAACTGTTTTTT; cdr3_aa: CSARGTGRGEKLFF
j_call: TRBJ1-1; d_call: NA; cdr3_length: 13; v_call: TRBV5-1; clone_size: few; cdr3_nt: TGCGCCAGCAGCTATGAGGGTAGGGGTGAAGCTTTCTTT; cdr3_aa: CASSYEGRGEAFF
j_call: TRBJ1-3; d_call: NA; cdr3_length: 14; v_call: TRBV7-2; clone_size: NA; cdr3_nt: TGTGCCAGCAGCTTAGCACAGATCGGAAACACCATATATTTT; cdr3_aa: CASSLAQIGNTIYF
j_call: TRBJ1-6; d_call: NA; cdr3_length: 15; v_call: TRBV5-5; clone_size: NA; cdr3_nt: TGTGCCAGCAGCCTCGAGGCCCTAGGCAATTCACCCCTCCACTTT; cdr3_aa: CASSLEALGNSPLHF
j_call: TRBJ2-7; d_call: TRBD1; cdr3_length: 13; v_call: TRBV5-1; clone_size: many; cdr3_nt: TGCGCCAGCAGCGAGGGACAGGCCTACGAGCAGTACTTC; cdr3_aa: CASSEGQAYEQYF
j_call: TRBJ2-7; d_call: NA; cdr3_length: 15; v_call: TRBV3-1; clone_size: NA; cdr3_nt: TGTGCCAGCAGCCCCCGGGCCCTCCGGCCCTACGAGCAGTACTTC; cdr3_aa: CASSPRALRPYEQYF
j_call: TRBJ1-1; d_call: NA; cdr3_length: 16; v_call: TRBV20-1; clone_size: NA; cdr3_nt: TGCAGTGCTAGGACGGCCAGCAAAATATTGAACACTGAAGCTTTCTTT; cdr3_aa: CSARTASKILNTEAFF
j_call: TRBJ2-5; d_call: NA; cdr3_length: 17; v_call: TRBV7-2; clone_size: NA; cdr3_nt: TGTGCCAGCAGCTTAGCCCCTTCACTAGGGACACAAGAGACCCAGTACTTC; cdr3_aa: CASSLAPSLGTQETQYF